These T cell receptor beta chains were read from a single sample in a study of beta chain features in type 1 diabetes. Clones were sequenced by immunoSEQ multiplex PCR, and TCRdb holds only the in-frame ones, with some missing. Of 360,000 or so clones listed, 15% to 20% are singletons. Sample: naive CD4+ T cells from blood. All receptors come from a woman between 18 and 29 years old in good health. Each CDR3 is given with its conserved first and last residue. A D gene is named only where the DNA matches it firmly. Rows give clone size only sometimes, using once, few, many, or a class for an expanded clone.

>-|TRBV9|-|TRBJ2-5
TGTGCCAGCAGCGTAGGGCAGAAGGAGACCCAGTACTTC
CASSVGQKETQYF
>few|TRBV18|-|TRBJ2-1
TGTGCCAGCTCCCCCCCTTTGGAGGGGCGTAGTGAGCAGTTCTTC
CASSPPLEGRSEQFF
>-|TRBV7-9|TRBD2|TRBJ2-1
TGTGCCAGCAGCTTAGATCGGACTAGCGGGAGTACGAATGAGCAGTTCTTC
CASSLDRTSGSTNEQFF
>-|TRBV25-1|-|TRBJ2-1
TGTGCCAGCAGCCCGGGAGGGGGCGCCCGGAATGAGCAGTTCTTC
CASSPGGGARNEQFF
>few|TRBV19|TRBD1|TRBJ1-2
TGTGCCAGTAGTCACGAGGACAGGAACTATGGCTACACCTTC
CASSHEDRNYGYTF
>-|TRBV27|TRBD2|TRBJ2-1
TGTGCCAGCAGTGCGCCGGGACTAGCGGGAGGGAATTGGTGTTGTGAGCAGTTCTTC
CASSAPGLAGGNWCCEQFF
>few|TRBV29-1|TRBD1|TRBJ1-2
TGCAGCGAGGGACAGGGCTATGGCTACACCTTC
CSEGQGYGYTF
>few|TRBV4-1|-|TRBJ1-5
TGCGCCAGCAGCCACCAGGGGATGGGAAGCAATCAGCCCCAGCATTTT
CASSHQGMGSNQPQHF
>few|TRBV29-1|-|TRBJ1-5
TGCAGCGTTGAAGACAATAGCAATCAGCCCCAGCATTTT
CSVEDNSNQPQHF
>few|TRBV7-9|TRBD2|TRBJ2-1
TGTGCCAGCAGCTTAGAACTAGCGGGAGACAATGAGCAGTTCTTC
CASSLELAGDNEQFF
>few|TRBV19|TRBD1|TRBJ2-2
TGTGCCGCTGGGACAGTTCCCGGGGAGCTGTTTTTT
CAAGTVPGELFF
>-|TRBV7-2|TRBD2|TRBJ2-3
TGTGCCAGCGGACCGGGACTAGCGGGGGACACAGATACGCAGTATTTT
CASGPGLAGDTDTQYF
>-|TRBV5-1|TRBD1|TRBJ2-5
TGCGCCAGCAGCGGGGGACAGGGGGCAGAGACCCAGTACTTC
CASSGGQGAETQYF
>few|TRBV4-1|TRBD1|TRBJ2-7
TGCGCCAGCAGCCGAAAGGGTGCGGTTTCGACAGGGCCTAGCTACGAGCAGTACTTC
CASSRKGAVSTGPSYEQYF
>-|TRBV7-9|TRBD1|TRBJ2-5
TGTGCCAGCAGCCCAACTCTCCGACAGGGCAACGAGACCCAGTACTTC
CASSPTLRQGNETQYF
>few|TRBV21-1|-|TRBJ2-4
TGTGCCAGCAGCTCTCGCGAACTAGCGGTTAGGGAAAACATTCAGTACTTC
CASSSRELAVRENIQYF
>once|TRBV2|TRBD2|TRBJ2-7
TGTGCCAGCAGTGAAAGGACTAGCGATACCCTTCGGCAGTACTTC
CASSERTSDTLRQYF
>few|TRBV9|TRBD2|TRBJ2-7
TGTGCCAGCAGCGTTTCCGGGACTAGCGGGAGCCACGAGCAGTACTTC
CASSVSGTSGSHEQYF
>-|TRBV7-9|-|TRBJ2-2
TGTGCCAGCAGCTCGCGGGGAGGGAACACCGGGGAGCTGTTTTTT
CASSSRGGNTGELFF
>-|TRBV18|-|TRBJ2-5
TGTGCCAGCTCATCCCCAGGAACAGCTAAAGAGACCCAGTACTTC
CASSSPGTAKETQYF
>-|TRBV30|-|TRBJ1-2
TGTGCCTGGAGTGTAAAACAGGGTGGCTATGGCTACACCTTC
CAWSVKQGGYGYTF
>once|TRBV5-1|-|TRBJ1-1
TGCGCCAGCAGCTTGGGCGGGGTGAACACTGAAGCTTTCTTT
CASSLGGVNTEAFF
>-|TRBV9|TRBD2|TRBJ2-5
TGTGCCAGCAGCGCCAATAGCGGGATTCAAGAGACCCAGTACTTC
CASSANSGIQETQYF
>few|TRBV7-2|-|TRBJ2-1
TGTGCCAGCAGCTTCTTTAACAATGAGCAGTTCTTC
CASSFFNNEQFF
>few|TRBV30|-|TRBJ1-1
TGTGCCTGGAGTATACAGATCAACACTGAAGCTTTCTTT
CAWSIQINTEAFF
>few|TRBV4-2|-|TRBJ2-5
TGTGCCAGCAGCCAGAGCCTGGAGCGGCAAGAGACCCAGTACTTC
CASSQSLERQETQYF
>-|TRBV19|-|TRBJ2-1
TGTGCCAGTAGTTCTGCGAGCGATGAGCAGTTCTTC
CASSSASDEQFF
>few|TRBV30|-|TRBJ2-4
TGTGCCTGGAACCAGGGGAGTAACATTCAGTACTTC
CAWNQGSNIQYF
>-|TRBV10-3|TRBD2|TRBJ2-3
TGTGCCATCAAGGCGGGGGGCACAGATACGCAGTATTTT
CAIKAGGTDTQYF
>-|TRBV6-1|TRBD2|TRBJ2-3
TGTGCCATCAGTGCCACTAGCGGGGGCCCCGGGGATACGCAGTATTTT
CAISATSGGPGDTQYF
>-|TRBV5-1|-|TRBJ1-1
TGCGCCAGCAGCTTTCGGTTCGGAGCGGGGGACACTGAAGCTTTCTTT
CASSFRFGAGDTEAFF
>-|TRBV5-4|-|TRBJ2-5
TGTGCCAGCAGACTCCCTGACAGTGAAGAGACCCAGTACTTC
CASRLPDSEETQYF
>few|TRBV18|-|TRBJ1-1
TGTGCCAGCTCAGTTAACCGGGACACTGAAGCTTTCTTT
CASSVNRDTEAFF
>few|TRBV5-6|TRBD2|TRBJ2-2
TGTGCCAGCAGCTTGGGACTAGCAACCGGGGAGCTGTTTTTT
CASSLGLATGELFF
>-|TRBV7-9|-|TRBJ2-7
TGTGCCAGCAGCCCCAGGGGCGGGTTCCCCCTGGAGCAGTACTTC
CASSPRGGFPLEQYF
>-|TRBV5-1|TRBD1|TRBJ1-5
TGCGCCAGCAGCCCCGGGACAGACAATCAGCCCCAGCATTTT
CASSPGTDNQPQHF
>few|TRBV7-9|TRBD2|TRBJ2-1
TGTGCCAGCAGATCTAGCGGGGGCGCGGGGAATGAGCAGTTCTTC
CASRSSGGAGNEQFF
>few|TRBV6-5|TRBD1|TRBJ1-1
TGTGCCAGCAGTTACTCGTACAGGGGGAACACTGAAGCTTTCTTT
CASSYSYRGNTEAFF
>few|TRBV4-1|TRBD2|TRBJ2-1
TGCGCCAGCAGCCGACCCTTAGCGGGGTCCCGGTACAATGAGCAGTTCTTC
CASSRPLAGSRYNEQFF
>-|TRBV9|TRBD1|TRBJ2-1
TGTGCCAGCAGGCTTGGGACAGAGACCTACAATGAGCAGTTCTTC
CASRLGTETYNEQFF
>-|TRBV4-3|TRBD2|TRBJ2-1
TGCGCCAGCAGCCCCATTCCCGGACTAGCGGGGACCTACAATGAGCAGTTCTTC
CASSPIPGLAGTYNEQFF
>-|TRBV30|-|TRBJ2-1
TGTGCCTGGAGTCAACAGGGTTACAATGAGCAGTTCTTC
CAWSQQGYNEQFF
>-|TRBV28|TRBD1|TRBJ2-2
TGTGCCAGCAGCCCACCGTGGGGGGTGCAGGGGGCGGACACCGGGGAGCTGTTTTTT
CASSPPWGVQGADTGELFF
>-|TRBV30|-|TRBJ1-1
TGTGCCTGGAGTCCCCGACCCAGGCAGGCTTTCTTT
CAWSPRPRQAFF
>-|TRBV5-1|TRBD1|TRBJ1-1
TGCGCCAGCAGCTTGGACGACAGGGTGAACACTGAAGCTTTCTTT
CASSLDDRVNTEAFF
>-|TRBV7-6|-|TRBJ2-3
TGTGCCAGCAGCCCGATAGGGGTCACAGATACGCAGTATTTT
CASSPIGVTDTQYF
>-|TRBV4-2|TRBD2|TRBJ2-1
TGTGCCAGCAGCCCCCGACGCGGGAGGATAAATGAGCAGTTCTTC
CASSPRRGRINEQFF
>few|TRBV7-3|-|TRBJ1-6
TGTGCCAGCAGCCCGTCCGGGACACCATTATCACCCCTCCACTTT
CASSPSGTPLSPLHF
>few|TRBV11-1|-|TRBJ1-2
TGTGCCAGCAGCTTTGGGCGCCGTAACTATGGCTACACCTTC
CASSFGRRNYGYTF
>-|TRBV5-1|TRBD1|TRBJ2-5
TGCGCCAGCAGCAACGGACAGGGGGCCGAGACCCAGTACTTC
CASSNGQGAETQYF
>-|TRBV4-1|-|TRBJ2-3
TGCGCCAGCAGCCAAGGGCGGCGCACAGATACGCAGTATTTT
CASSQGRRTDTQYF
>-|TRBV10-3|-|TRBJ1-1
TGTGCCATCAGACCCGAAGACACACGGAACACTGAAGCTTTCTTT
CAIRPEDTRNTEAFF
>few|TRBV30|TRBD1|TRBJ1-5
TGTGCCTGGAGTAATGGCCAGGGGGGCAATCAGCCCCAGCATTTT
CAWSNGQGGNQPQHF
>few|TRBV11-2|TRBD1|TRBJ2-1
TGTGCCAGCAGACTCTGGGGACAGAGGGCCAATGAGCAGTTCTTC
CASRLWGQRANEQFF
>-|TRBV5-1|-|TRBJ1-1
TGCGCCAGCAGCTTCTCTAAGGGCCTGCGGGACACTGAAGCTTTCTTT
CASSFSKGLRDTEAFF
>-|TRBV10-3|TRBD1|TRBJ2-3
TGTGCCTCTCGGACAGGGACAGATACGCAGTATTTT
CASRTGTDTQYF
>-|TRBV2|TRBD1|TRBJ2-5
TGTGCCAGCAAAGTAGGGACAGGGGTAGAGACCCAGTACTTC
CASKVGTGVETQYF
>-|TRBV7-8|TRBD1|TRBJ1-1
TGTGCCAGCAGCCGAACTGGGACAGGACTGAACACTGAAGCTTTCTTT
CASSRTGTGLNTEAFF
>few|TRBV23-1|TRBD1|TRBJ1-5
TGCGCCAGCAGTCAGGACAGGGAAGAGTATCAGCCCCAGCATTTT
CASSQDREEYQPQHF